These 22 T cell receptor beta chains share one sample of origin, sequenced in a study of control samples from healthy donors and cancer patients. Assay: immunoSEQ multiplex PCR; the TCRdb copy retains only in-frame clones and omits some. The table has more than 150,000 clones, 80% to 95% seen once. Sequencing used blood. These receptors all stem from a man in his late teens or twenties in good health.

This chain connects TRBV30 to TRBJ1-1; D gene uncertain. V shed 2 bases and J shed 8 bases, with 15 bases lying between them. This CDR3 is 13 amino acids long. Germline CDR1 and CDR2: GTSNPN and SVGIG (reference sequence). The chain's CDR3 is CAWSTPISWEAFF. The CDR3 DNA follows: TGTGCCTGGAGTACCCCTATTTCATGGGAAGCTTTCTTT.

The chain carries TRBV19 and TRBJ1-4; 7 positions match TRBD1. The V gene end was trimmed by 9 bases and the J gene end by 7 bases; junction bases not matched to a gene: 11. The CDR3 covers 14 residues. Germline CDR1 reads LNHDA; CDR2 reads SQIVND (reference sequence). The chain's CDR3 is CASSRRGLVEKLFF. The CDR3 DNA sequence: TGTGCCAGCTCCAGGAGGGGGCTGGTTGAAAAACTGTTTTTT.

This chain links TRBV3-1 (or the pseudogene TRBV3-2) with TRBJ2-3; D gene unclear. CDR3 length: 15 residues. Trimming left V 0 bases short and J 6 bases short, with 13 bases between. CDR1 and CDR2 from the germline V gene are LGHDT and YNNKEL (reference sequence). CDR3 sequence reads: CASSQDMGYEDTQYF. CDR3 DNA sequence: TGTGCCAGCAGCCAAGATATGGGCTACGAGGATACGCAGTATTTT.

The rearrangement joins TRBV10-3 to TRBJ1-1, with unresolved D. V lost 0 bases, J lost 2 bases, and 16 bases lay in between. This CDR3 contains 17 residues. Germline V lookup: CDR1 ENHRY, CDR2 SYGVKD. This CDR3 reads CAISESFPAGKNTEAFF. In DNA form, the CDR3 reads TGTGCCATCAGTGAGTCCTTTCCCGCGGGAAAAAACACTGAAGCTTTCTTT.

This chain connects TRBV25-1 to TRBJ2-2, with D perhaps matching TRBD2 (5 bases). V lost 4 bases and J lost 5, with 14 bases in between. The CDR3 sequence is 15 residues long. Germline V CDR1 and CDR2: MGHDK, SYGVNS. The chain's CDR3 is CASSGGLRRTGELFF. CDR3 nucleotide sequence: TGTGCCAGCAGTGGAGGCCTCCGGAGGACCGGGGAGCTGTTTTTT.

This clone turned up a few times. This sequence joins TRBV3-1 (or the pseudogene TRBV3-2) and TRBJ1-5; D not certain. The CDR3 totals 12 residues. Germline lookup yields CDR1 LGHDT and CDR2 YNNKEL (reference sequence). The V and J ends lost 6 bases and 7 bases respectively, with 10 bases between them. The CDR3: CASSYVGQPQHF. As DNA, the CDR3 is TGTGCCAGCAGTTACGTAGGACAGCCCCAGCATTTT.

This clone appeared once. The sample has other DNA sequences that encode this CDR3 too. The V call is TRBV3-1 (or the pseudogene TRBV3-2), the J call TRBJ2-3; D uncertain. Trimming shortened V by 1 base and J by 1 base, and 6 bases separated the two germline ends. This CDR3 comprises 14 residues. CDR1 is LGHDT, CDR2 YNNKEL, per germline (reference sequence). The CDR3 protein is CASSQVSGTDTQYF. The CDR3 DNA follows: TGTGCCAGCAGCCAAGTCTCAGGCACAGATACGCAGTATTTT.

The gene calls are TRBV29-1 and TRBJ2-1; 12 nucleotides align to TRBD2. This CDR3 region has 16 residues. CDR1 and CDR2 (germline): SQVTM, ANQGSEA. V gave up 0 bases and J gave up 1 base; unmatched junction bases: 1. Written as DNA, the CDR3 is TGCAGCGTTGAAGAGGGGACTAGCGGGTCCTACAATGAGCAGTTCTTC. Amino acids: CSVEEGTSGSYNEQFF.

J is TRBJ2-7 and V is TRBV29-1, with 7 positions matching TRBD2. This CDR3 contains 11 residues. Germline V lookup: CDR1 SQVTM, CDR2 ANQGSEA. V shed 6 bases, J shed 4 bases, and the junction held 3 bases outside the gene matches. The CDR3 DNA is TGCAGCGTAGGACTAGGATACGAGCAGTACTTC. It encodes CSVGLGYEQYF.

This clone has just one count. The chain carries TRBV5-1 and TRBJ1-2; D is ambiguous. From germline, CDR1 is SGHRS and CDR2 YFSETQ. The germline V and J ends were trimmed by 2 bases and 0 bases, with 8 bases remaining between them. The CDR3 has 14 residues. The CDR3 loop reads CASSFTDPNYGYTF. The CDR3 DNA sequence: TGCGCCAGCAGCTTCACGGATCCTAACTATGGCTACACCTTC.

The rearrangement uses TRBV9 and TRBJ1-3; D unresolved. Trimming cost V 0 bases and J 0 bases, with 7 bases left between them. CDR3 length equals 15 residues. Germline V lookup: CDR1 SGDLS, CDR2 YYNGEE. This CDR3 is CASSVGSYSGNTIYF. The CDR3 nucleotides are TGTGCCAGCAGCGTAGGGTCCTACTCTGGAAACACCATATATTTT.

The chain joins TRBV2 to TRBJ1-1; D is unclear. CDR1 is SNHLY and CDR2 is FYNNEI in the germline V gene. The length of the CDR3 is 16 residues. V dropped 2 bases and J dropped 5 bases, with 18 bases sitting between them. The CDR3 coding sequence is TGTGCCAGCAGTGAACCGAGCTGGGAAGGAGGGACTGAAGCTTTCTTT. This codes for CASSEPSWEGGTEAFF.

The chain carries TRBV2 and TRBJ2-2; perhaps TRBD1 as D (5 bases). V lost 4 bases, J lost 2 bases, and 8 bases lay in between. The length of the CDR3 is 14 residues. Looked up from germline, CDR1 is SNHLY and CDR2 is FYNNEI. The CDR3 is CASSGQPNTGELFF. The DNA for the CDR3 is TGTGCCAGCAGTGGACAGCCTAACACCGGGGAGCTGTTTTTT.

The chain joins TRBV20-1 to TRBJ2-1; 7 positions agree with TRBD1. This CDR3 is built from 18 residues. CDR1 is DFQATT and CDR2 is SNEGSKA in the germline V gene (reference sequence). The ends lost 3 bases at V and 3 bases at J; junction bases unmatched: 17. The CDR3 region has the DNA TGCAGTGCTAGTCCCCCTTCCCCGTCGGGGACAGTCTACAATGAGCAGTTCTTC. The encoded protein is CSASPPSPSGTVYNEQFF.

The chain is built from TRBV4-2 and TRBJ2-7; 7 bases line up with TRBD1. Germline CDR1 reads LGHNA; CDR2 reads YNFKEQ. The CDR3 extends over 13 amino acids. Trimming cost V 2 bases and J 5 bases; bases outside gene matches: 3. This chain's CDR3 is CASSQRQGDEQYF. CDR3 DNA: TGTGCCAGCAGCCAACGACAGGGCGACGAGCAGTACTTC.

The chain joins TRBV5-1 to TRBJ1-2; 10 bases align to TRBD1. The CDR3 has 13 amino acids. The junction had 7 bases not matched to a gene; V was cut back by 2 bases and J by 12 bases. Germline-derived CDR1 and CDR2 are SGHRS and YFSETQ. As DNA, the CDR3 is TGCGCCAGCAGCTTAGGAGGACAGGGGGAGGACACCTTC. Translated: CASSLGGQGEDTF.

This chain links TRBV7-9 with TRBJ2-2; no definite D call. CDR1 and CDR2 (germline): SEHNR, FQNEAQ (reference sequence). This CDR3 comprises 13 residues. Trimming took 5 bases from V and 4 from J, leaving 8 bases between them. CDR3 in DNA: TGTGCCAGCAGCCCTACTACCACCGGGGAGCTGTTTTTT. As protein: CASSPTTTGELFF.

The genes are TRBV10-3 and TRBJ1-5, with D perhaps matching TRBD1 (6 bases). This CDR3 region has 16 residues. Deletions cut 5 bases from V and 2 bases from J, with 16 bases between. Germline lookup yields CDR1 ENHRY and CDR2 SYGVKD. This CDR3 is CAISNTGSVGNQPQHF. CDR3 coding DNA: TGTGCCATCAGTAATACAGGGTCGGTGGGCAATCAGCCCCAGCATTTT.

The chain carries TRBV5-1 and TRBJ2-1, with TRBD2 identical over 11 bases. The CDR3 loop spans 15 amino acids. The junction had 7 bases not matched to a gene; V was cut back by 6 bases and J by 5 bases. Germline V gene lookup returns CDR1 SGHRS and CDR2 YFSETQ. CDR3 sequence: CASIKGSGGDNEQFF. The CDR3 region has the DNA TGCGCCAGCATTAAAGGTAGCGGGGGGGACAATGAGCAGTTCTTC.

The chain is built from TRBV20-1 and TRBJ1-2; D is undetermined. The V and J ends lost 5 bases and 8 bases respectively, with 12 bases between them. Germline V lookup: CDR1 DFQATT, CDR2 SNEGSKA (reference sequence). The CDR3 extends over 11 amino acids. The CDR3 DNA is TGCAGTGCTCAAAATCAGGAGGGCTACACCTTC. Protein sequence: CSAQNQEGYTF.

This chain links TRBV19 with TRBJ1-3; D is ambiguous. Germline V gives CDR1 LNHDA, CDR2 SQIVND (reference sequence). The CDR3 sequence is 13 residues long. V was pared by 9 bases and J by 2 bases, with 11 bases between. CDR3 in amino acids: CASMERAGNTIYF. The CDR3 DNA is TGTGCCAGCATGGAAAGGGCTGGAAACACCATATATTTT. Full variable domain (outside the CDR3, taken from reference TRBV19 and TRBJ1-3): DGGITQSPKYLFRKEGQNVTLSCEQNLNHDAMYWYRQDPGQGLRLIYYSQIVNDFQKGDIAEGYSVSREKKESFPLTVTSAQKNPTAFYLCASMERAGNTIYFGEGSWLTVV.

Details on this clone: The same CDR3 also results from other DNA sequences found in this sample. The chain joins TRBV5-4 to TRBJ2-3; 7 nucleotides align to TRBD1. The V and J ends lost 3 bases and 0 bases, in that order; junction bases with no gene match: 7. CDR1 SGHNT and CDR2 YYREEE come from the germline V gene (reference sequence). The CDR3 is 16 amino acids. The CDR3 here is CASSSSDRRSTDTQYF. CDR3 coding DNA: TGTGCCAGCAGCTCCTCGGACAGGAGGAGCACAGATACGCAGTATTTT.